This T cell receptor (beta chain) was documented in a study of blood T cell repertoires in COVID-19. V dropped 6 bases and J dropped 4 bases, with 15 bases sitting between them. The CDR3 length is 14 residues. The germline V gene has CDR1 MNHEY and CDR2 SVGAGI. Only in-frame clones appear in the TCRdb table, and some are missing; sequencing was by immunoSEQ multiplex PCR. This table has approximately 350,000 clones, around 91% appearing once. The sequenced material came from peripheral blood. This receptor was identified in a woman aged 18-35 years who had recovered from COVID-19. The rearrangement joins TRBV6-5 to TRBJ1-2, with a weak D call TRBD1 (5 bases). CDR3 loop: CASSRRGVRYGYTF. The CDR3 coding sequence is TGTGCCAGCAGCCGGCGGGGGGTCCGCTATGGCTACACCTTC.